A selection of T cell receptor beta chains follows, all from one sample in a study of monozygotic twins with inflammatory bowel disease. TCRdb re-called the 5' RACE reads; one entry per CDR3 protein, DNA not given. The sample spans 150,000 or so distinct CDR3 sequences; the ten largest clones claim about 1.2%. The sequenced material came from blood. The source of these receptors is a human donor with ulcerative colitis or Crohn's disease, or a healthy co-twin of an affected twin (not recorded which). CDR3s include the opening cysteine and the closing phenylalanine or tryptophan.

v_gene,j_gene,CDR3aa
TRBV20-1,TRBJ2-5,CSARLAGLETQYF
TRBV5-1,TRBJ1-1,CASDRTGGTEAFF
TRBV12-3/TRBV12-4,TRBJ2-1,CASSLWAGLGTNEQFF
TRBV28,TRBJ2-1,CASSPIDPYGREYFF
TRBV9,TRBJ2-7,CASSVAGLTGAGTSVDEQYF
TRBV19,TRBJ1-6,CASSTGLVGTHNSPLHF
TRBV20-1,TRBJ1-4,CSARPKPTNEKLFF
TRBV18,TRBJ2-3,CASFASGPQSTDTQYF
TRBV6-5,TRBJ2-7,CASSYSIPVQGYEQYF
TRBV24-1,TRBJ2-2,CATSDPWTSSNTGELFF
TRBV4-2,TRBJ1-5,CASSRTDREGQPQHF
TRBV4-1,TRBJ2-7,CASSQAGLAGPSSYEQYF
TRBV28,TRBJ1-1,CASSPKRGQGNTEAFF
TRBV5-1,TRBJ1-1,CASSPRGGMNTEAFF
TRBV5-1,TRBJ2-1,CASSLGYDEQFF
TRBV5-1,TRBJ2-7,CASSLGGVYEQYF
TRBV20-1,TRBJ2-1,CSARGSRSGRAYNEQFF
TRBV7-2,TRBJ2-2,CASSLALKGINTGELFF
TRBV29-1,TRBJ2-7,CSVEGAGVDEQYF
TRBV14,TRBJ1-1,CASSPYRTGNTEAFF
TRBV24-1,TRBJ2-6,CATSDGAGKSSGANVLTF
TRBV10-3,TRBJ1-1,CAISTPGHLEAFF
TRBV18,TRBJ1-2,CASSPTGTESYGYTF
TRBV20-1,TRBJ2-4,CSAEGGSGSSRNIQYF
TRBV5-1,TRBJ2-7,CASRSATSYEQYF
TRBV2,TRBJ2-3,CASSEGRTAGVGTNTQYF
TRBV5-4,TRBJ1-4,CASSLKGTEKLFF
TRBV12-3/TRBV12-4,TRBJ1-1,CASTHSVPTEAFF
TRBV24-1,TRBJ2-1,CATSDLQTRDYNEQFF
TRBV5-1,TRBJ1-4,CASSDSTNEKLFF
TRBV7-2,TRBJ2-2,CATAARDRELFF
TRBV7-2,TRBJ2-6,CASSLAQYGRESYSGANVLTF
TRBV11-2,TRBJ1-1,CASSLESARGHTEAFF
TRBV7-2,TRBJ1-1,CASSFQGRSEAFF
TRBV7-3,TRBJ1-2,CASSLRQGPSYGYTF
TRBV20-1,TRBJ1-1,CSALPVAKADTEAFF
TRBV28,TRBJ2-3,CASGSTDTQYF
TRBV5-4,TRBJ1-2,CASSLMGGGYGYTF
TRBV12-3/TRBV12-4,TRBJ2-4,CASSFNSGGGDMQYF
TRBV5-1,TRBJ1-6,CASSLGQVGVSPLHF
TRBV20-1,TRBJ2-7,CSARLGSYEQYF
TRBV6-4,TRBJ1-2,CASSDSRLSGYTF
TRBV6-5,TRBJ1-2,CASSYPRGSGAYGYTF
TRBV28,TRBJ1-5,CASKSFGTGNNQPQHF
TRBV19,TRBJ2-3,CASSGTGTADTQYF
TRBV14,TRBJ2-7,CASRDRSYEQYF